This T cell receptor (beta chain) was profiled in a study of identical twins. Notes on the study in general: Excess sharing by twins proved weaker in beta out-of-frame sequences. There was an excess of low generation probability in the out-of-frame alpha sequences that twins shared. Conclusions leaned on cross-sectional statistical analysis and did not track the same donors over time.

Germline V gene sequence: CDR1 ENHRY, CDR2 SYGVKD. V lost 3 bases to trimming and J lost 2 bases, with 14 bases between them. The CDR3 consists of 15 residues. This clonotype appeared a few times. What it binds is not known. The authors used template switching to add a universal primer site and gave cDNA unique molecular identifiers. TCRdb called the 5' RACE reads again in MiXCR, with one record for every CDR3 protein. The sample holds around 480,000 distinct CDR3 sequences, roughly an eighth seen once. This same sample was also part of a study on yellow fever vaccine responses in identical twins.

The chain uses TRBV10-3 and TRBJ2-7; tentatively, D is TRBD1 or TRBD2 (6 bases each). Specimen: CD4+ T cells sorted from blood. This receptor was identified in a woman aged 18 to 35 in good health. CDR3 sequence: CAISDRTRGAYEQYF. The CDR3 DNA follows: TGTGCCATCAGTGATCGGACAAGGGGGGCCTACGAGCAGTACTTC.